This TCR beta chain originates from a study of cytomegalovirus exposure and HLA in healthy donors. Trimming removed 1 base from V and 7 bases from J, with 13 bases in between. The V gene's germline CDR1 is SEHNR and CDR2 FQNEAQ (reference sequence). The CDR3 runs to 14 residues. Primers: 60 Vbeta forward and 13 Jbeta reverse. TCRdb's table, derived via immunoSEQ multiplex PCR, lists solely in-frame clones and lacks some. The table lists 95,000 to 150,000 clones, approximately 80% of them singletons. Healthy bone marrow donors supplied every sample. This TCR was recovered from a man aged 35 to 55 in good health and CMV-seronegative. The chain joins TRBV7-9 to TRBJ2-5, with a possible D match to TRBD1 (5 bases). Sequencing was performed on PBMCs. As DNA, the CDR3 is TGTGCCAGCAGCTTAGTGGCGACAGAGGTGACCCAGTACTTC. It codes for CASSLVATEVTQYF.